Given below is one T cell receptor beta chain in context. Its antigen is unidentified. The use of a sample-barcoded 5' primer and a J-beta primer mix characterized a second PCR of roughly 6 to 11 cycles. Via MiXCR, TCRdb re-called the 5' RACE reads, giving one row per CDR3 protein. This table has about 800,000 distinct CDR3 sequences, approximately 25% appearing once. The data stem from a study of blood T cells in healthy people across ages. Germline loops: CDR1 SGDLS, CDR2 YYNGEE. V trimming: 3 bases; J trimming: 2 bases; junction bases outside the gene matches: 4. CDR3 length: 15 residues. Study conclusions and caveats: Older age went with lower TCR beta diversity per million T cells, in a roughly linear way. Naive and antigen-experienced cells could not be conclusively compared, given unsorted PBMCs.

These data also featured in a second study, about T cells of mothers and their children. In that study: Addition of sample barcodes and 2-4 random nucleotides occurred through the M1S primer of the second PCR. Slightly higher, non-significant overlap characterized related mother-child pairs relative to unrelated pairs.

Sequenced material: blood. V and J are TRBV9 and TRBJ2-1; TRBD2 agrees at 8 bases. The sequence was obtained from a boy younger than 18 in good health. The CDR3 region is CASSGGGGPYNEQFF. The CDR3 DNA follows: TGTGCCAGCAGCGGGGGCGGGGGGCCCTACAATGAGCAGTTCTTC.